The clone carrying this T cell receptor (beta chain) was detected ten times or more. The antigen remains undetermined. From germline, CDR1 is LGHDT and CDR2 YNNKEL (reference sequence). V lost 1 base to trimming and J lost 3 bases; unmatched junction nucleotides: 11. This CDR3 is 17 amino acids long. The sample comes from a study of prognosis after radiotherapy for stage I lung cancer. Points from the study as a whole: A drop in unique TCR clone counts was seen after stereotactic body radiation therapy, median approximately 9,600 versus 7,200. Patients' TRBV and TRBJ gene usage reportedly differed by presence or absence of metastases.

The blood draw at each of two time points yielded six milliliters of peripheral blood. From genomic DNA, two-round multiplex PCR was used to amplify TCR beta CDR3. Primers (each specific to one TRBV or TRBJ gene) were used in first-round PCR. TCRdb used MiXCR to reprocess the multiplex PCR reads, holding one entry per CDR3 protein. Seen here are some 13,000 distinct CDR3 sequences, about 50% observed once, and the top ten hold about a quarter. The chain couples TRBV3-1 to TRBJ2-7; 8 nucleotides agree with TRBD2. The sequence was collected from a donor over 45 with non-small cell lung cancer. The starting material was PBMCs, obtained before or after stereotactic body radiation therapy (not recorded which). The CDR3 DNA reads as TGTGCCAGCAGCCAAGGTGGATTAGCGGGGAGGGGCTACGAGCAGTACTTC. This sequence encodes CASSQGGLAGRGYEQYF.